Many counts were recorded for the clone carrying this TCR beta chain. Its antigen remains unknown. CDR3 length: 14 amino acids. Germline-derived CDR1 and CDR2 are SNHLY and FYNNEI. V was cut by 3 bases and J by 8 bases, with 14 bases left in between. The source of the sample is a study of T cells in Graves' hyperthyroidism and ophthalmopathy. Study results and caveats: Appearing also in blood were most of the thyroid clonotypes expanded above 0.001. Model predictions of ophthalmopathy came a median 6.5 months before onset.

Over 18 months, lack of ophthalmopathy progression marked Graves' hyperthyroidism as stable. Patients aged 18 to 65 had newly diagnosed hyperthyroidism that had lasted under 2 months. RNA transcripts provided the source from which TCR beta CDR3 regions were amplified. First-round RT-PCR with HTBI primers amplified the TCR CDR3 region. TCRdb re-analysed the multiplex PCR reads in MiXCR, keeping a single row per CDR3 protein. The sample holds under 400,000 distinct CDR3 sequences, around a sixth seen once. The sample comprised blood. The sequence was collected from a man aged 30 to 45 with Graves' hyperthyroidism. The gene calls are TRBV2 and TRBJ2-1; D not resolved. The CDR3 sequence is CASSDYTIADEQFF. The CDR3 DNA sequence: TGTGCCAGCAGTGATTACACTATCGCTGATGAGCAGTTCTTC.